This T cell receptor beta chain was observed in a study of cytomegalovirus exposure and HLA in healthy donors. Study results and limitations: An assumption of roughly uniform sequencing depth across donors underlay the presence/absence analyses. While the bulk of TCR sequences proved rare, some public TCRs turned up in many donors.

Trimming at V came to 6 bases and at J to 7 bases, leaving 6 bases not matched to a gene. Looked up from germline, CDR1 is MNHNY and CDR2 is SVGAGI (reference sequence). The CDR3 runs 14 residues. With regard to this clone: Its target is not known.

Primers for the PCR totalled 60 Vbeta and 13 Jbeta. Assay: immunoSEQ multiplex PCR; the TCRdb copy retains only in-frame clones and omits some. The repertoire holds around 130,000 clones, with over 60% as singletons. The V and J genes are TRBV6-6 and TRBJ2-3, with 11 nucleotides matching TRBD2. Material: PBMCs. This receptor was obtained from a middle-aged man in good health and CMV-seronegative. In nucleotides, the CDR3 is TGTGCCAGCAGCCTAGCGGGAGGCGAGAATACGCAGTATTTT. Translating it yields CASSLAGGENTQYF.